This T cell receptor beta chain was obtained from a study of Ad26.COV2.S vaccination and SARS-CoV-2 variants. As for the study in general: The Ad26.COV2.S arm of the COV1001 trial was where the donor was placed.

CDR1 and CDR2 from the germline V gene are SGHRS and YFSETQ. The CDR3 has 14 residues. The trim removed 3 bases at V and 3 bases at J, leaving 5 bases unmatched. Findings of the study overall: Reports say spike-specific CD8+ and CD4+ T cell responses covered substantial breadth after vaccination. Vaccine recipients and placebo recipients showed similar non-spike TCR breadth.

Treatment in this sample: some 20 received Ad26.COV2.S at low or high dose, single or two shots; 5 received placebo; per-sample allocation not given. The samples were gathered on day 63 after the first injection of vaccine or placebo. Sequencing used immunoSEQ multiplex PCR; TCRdb keeps in-frame clones, though not all of them. The sample records 300,000 to 350,000 clones, about nine tenths being singletons. Only one count was recorded for this clone. What it recognizes is unknown. The TCR originated in a person between 18 and 65 years old who received the Ad26.COV2.S COVID-19 vaccine or a placebo. Here the sequenced sample was peripheral blood, taken in a trial of Ad26.COV2.S vaccine versus placebo. The chain links TRBV5-1 to TRBJ2-5, with 7 bases identical to TRBD1. The CDR3 spells CASSSGDRKETQYF. The CDR3 DNA reads TGCGCCAGCAGCTCCGGGGACAGAAAAGAGACCCAGTACTTC.